Listed below are T cell receptor beta chains from one sample, sequenced in a study of blood T cell repertoires in COVID-19. TCRdb's table, derived via immunoSEQ multiplex PCR, lists solely in-frame clones and lacks some. Of 60,000 or so clones listed, roughly nine tenths are singletons. The sequencing sample was made of peripheral blood. These receptors were taken from a man between 60 and 75 years old with acute or convalescent COVID-19. The CDR3 runs from the conserved cysteine through the conserved F or W. Each record gives: V gene, J gene, D gene, clone size, CDR3 DNA, CDR3 protein. A D gene is named only where the DNA matches it firmly. Size values are once, few and many counts, or a class for expanded clones, and some rows have none.

>TRBV30|TRBJ1-2|NA|few
TGTGCCTGCACAGGGTCGCGGAATGGCTACACCTTC
CACTGSRNGYTF
>TRBV6-5|TRBJ2-2|NA|NA
TGTGCCAGCAGTCTCGACACCGGGGAGCTGTTTTTT
CASSLDTGELFF
>TRBV4-1|TRBJ2-7|NA|NA
TGCGCCAGCAGCCAAGGAGGAGCTGGAGGGCCAACCTACGAGCAGTACTTC
CASSQGGAGGPTYEQYF
>TRBV1|TRBJ2-1|NA|few
TGCACCAGCAGCCAAGACCTCCGAGGGGGGGGAGAGCAGTTCTTC
CTSSQDLRGGGEQFF
>TRBV11-3|TRBJ2-3|TRBD1|NA
TGTGCCAGCAGCATTAGACAGGGGGCAGGCACAGATACGCAGTATTTT
CASSIRQGAGTDTQYF
>TRBV5-6|TRBJ2-3|TRBD2|NA
TGTGCCAGCAACCAGCGGGGGTTAAGCACAGATACGCAGTATTTT
CASNQRGLSTDTQYF
>TRBV6-1|TRBJ1-5|NA|NA
TGTGCCAGCAGTGAAGCGCCCCCCACCCAGGCCTATCAGCCCCAGCATTTT
CASSEAPPTQAYQPQHF
>TRBV18|TRBJ2-7|NA|NA
TGTGCCAGCTCCGTAGGACAGTCAGGGGCTTACGAGCAGTACTTC
CASSVGQSGAYEQYF
>TRBV6-5|TRBJ2-3|TRBD1|many
TGTGCCAGCAGTTCTGGGACAGGCACAGATACGCAGTATTTT
CASSSGTGTDTQYF
>TRBV20-1|TRBJ1-2|NA|NA
TGCAGTGCTACCCCAGCGGGGGGCTACACCTTC
CSATPAGGYTF
>TRBV7-9|TRBJ2-5|NA|NA
TGTGCCAGCAGCGGGGGGGACAGGCCCAACCAAGAGACCCAGTACTTC
CASSGGDRPNQETQYF
>TRBV10-3|TRBJ1-5|NA|NA
TGTGCCATCAGTGAACAAGGGACTCAACAGCCCCAGCATTTT
CAISEQGTQQPQHF
>TRBV18|TRBJ2-7|NA|NA
TGTGCCAGCTCATCCGCTCGAGGGGGCTACGAGCAGTACTTC
CASSSARGGYEQYF
>TRBV3-1/TRBV3-2|TRBJ2-5|TRBD2|NA
TGTGCCAGCAGCCCCGCGGGAGGGAGAGAGACCCAGTACTTC
CASSPAGGRETQYF
>TRBV24-1|TRBJ1-2|NA|NA
TGTGCCACCAGTGAACGCAGGGCTGGCTACACCTTC
CATSERRAGYTF
>TRBV3-1/TRBV3-2|TRBJ2-7|TRBD1|NA
TGTGCCAGCAGCCAATATGGACAGGGGAAAGGCTACGAGCAGTACTTC
CASSQYGQGKGYEQYF
>TRBV27|TRBJ1-2|TRBD1|few
TGTGCCAGCAGCCAGTCACAGGGGTTCTATGGCTACACCTTC
CASSQSQGFYGYTF
>TRBV2|TRBJ1-1|NA|NA
TGTGCCAGCAGACGAGACGGGATGAACACTGAAGCTTTCTTT
CASRRDGMNTEAFF
>TRBV24-1|TRBJ1-1|NA|NA
TGTGCCACGCGCCAGGGAGGGTCTCTGGGGACCACTGAAGCTTTCTTT
CATRQGGSLGTTEAFF
>TRBV9|TRBJ1-3|TRBD1|NA
TGTGCCAGCAGCGCCCGGGACAGGGGGCTAGACACCATATATTTT
CASSARDRGLDTIYF
>TRBV9|TRBJ1-2|TRBD1|NA
TGTGCCAGCAGCGTAGACAGGGGTAACTATGGCTACACCTTC
CASSVDRGNYGYTF
>TRBV7-3|TRBJ1-4|NA|NA
TGTGCCAGCAGCTTAACGCGGGGTGAAAAACTGTTTTTT
CASSLTRGEKLFF
>TRBV5-4|TRBJ2-3|NA|NA
TGTGCCAGCAGCTTGGCCAGGGAAGATACGCAGTATTTT
CASSLAREDTQYF
>TRBV29-1|TRBJ2-7|TRBD1|NA
TGCAGCGTTGAAGGTTTGAGGGGGCGGGTGTCCGAGCAGTACTTC
CSVEGLRGRVSEQYF
>TRBV3-1/TRBV3-2|TRBJ2-5|TRBD2|NA
TGTGCCAGTGGGAAGCGGGGGCTAGCGGGGGTGGAGACCCAGTACTTC
CASGKRGLAGVETQYF